The 26 T cell receptor beta chains reported below all come from one sample, sequenced in a study of blood T cell repertoires in COVID-19. Produced via immunoSEQ multiplex PCR; TCRdb's table is partial and in-frame only. In the table there are about 160,000 clones, around 80% of which are singletons. Sequenced input: PBMCs or T cells enriched from blood (not recorded which). Every receptor here comes from a woman between 50 and 59 years old who had recovered from COVID-19.

V usage is TRBV3-1 (or the pseudogene TRBV3-2) and J usage is TRBJ2-7, with 9 bases lining up with TRBD1. This CDR3 has 14 amino acids. V lost 1 base to trimming and J lost 7 bases; unmatched junction nucleotides: 5. From germline, CDR1 is LGHDT and CDR2 YNNKEL (reference sequence). The chain's CDR3 is CASSQAQGALEQYF. The CDR3 DNA reads as TGTGCCAGCAGCCAAGCACAGGGGGCTCTTGAGCAGTACTTC.

The CDR3 DNA reads TGTGCCAGCAGCCCCTCTTCCAATGAAAAACTGTTTTTT. It is translated as CASSPSSNEKLFF. The chain carries TRBV7-2 and TRBJ1-4; D is unclear. Per germline, CDR1 SGHTA and CDR2 FQGNSA. The CDR3 sequence is 13 residues long. Trimming pared 5 bases from V and 5 bases from J, leaving 9 bases between. Looking up the rest from reference TRBV7-2 and TRBJ1-4 gives the full variable domain: GAGVSQSPSNKVTEKGKDVELRCDPISGHTALYWYRQSLGQGLEFLIYFQGNSAPDKSGLPSDRFSAERTGGSVSTLTIQRTQQEDSAVYLCASSPSSNEKLFFGSGTQLSVL.

The chain is built from TRBV19 and TRBJ2-6; D remains unclear. The CDR3 is 15 amino acids. Germline V gives CDR1 LNHDA, CDR2 SQIVND (reference sequence). Trimming removed 5 bases at V and 0 bases at J, with 8 bases between. The CDR3 sequence: CASSYLVSGANVLTF. In nucleotides, the CDR3 is TGTGCCAGTAGTTATTTAGTCTCTGGGGCCAACGTCCTGACTTTC.

This clone appeared once. This chain links TRBV4-2 with TRBJ2-2, with D possibly matching TRBD2 (7 bases). V lost 0 bases and J 6 bases, leaving 14 bases between the germline ends. Germline V gene data show CDR1 as LGHNA and CDR2 as YNFKEQ. The CDR3 length is 16 residues. Written as DNA, the CDR3 is TGTGCCAGCAGCCAAGATTTAACAGGGAGGGCCGGGGAGCTGTTTTTT. This codes for CASSQDLTGRAGELFF.

The chain carries TRBV4-3 and TRBJ1-1; D remains unclear. The CDR3 sequence is 15 residues long. V dropped 0 bases and J dropped 4 bases, with 12 bases sitting between them. Per germline, CDR1 LGHNA and CDR2 YSLEER. In nucleotides, the CDR3 is TGCGCCAGCAGCCAAGATGAGGGTGATGGCACTGAAGCTTTCTTT. It codes for CASSQDEGDGTEAFF.

CDR3 in amino acids: CASSFGTSGRAYEQYF. The CDR3 DNA reads TGTGCCAGCAGCTTCGGGACTAGCGGGAGGGCCTACGAGCAGTACTTC. This rearrangement joins TRBV7-9 to TRBJ2-7; 16 bases are a match to TRBD2. From germline, CDR1 is SEHNR and CDR2 FQNEAQ (reference sequence). This CDR3 comprises 16 residues. Trimming took 3 bases from V and 2 from J; bases not matched to a gene: 1. Using reference TRBV7-9 and TRBJ2-7 for the parts outside the CDR3, the full variable domain is DTGVSQNPRHKITKRGQNVTFRCDPISEHNRLYWYRQTLGQGPEFLTYFQNEAQLEKSRLLSDRFSAERPKGSFSTLEIQRTEQGDSAMYLCASSFGTSGRAYEQYFGPGTRLTVT.

The table lists this clone with a count of one. The CDR3 loop reads CASSTGQSSPLHF. In nucleotides, the CDR3 is TGTGCCAGCTCGACAGGGCAAAGTTCACCCCTCCACTTT. The rearrangement uses TRBV2 and TRBJ1-6; the match to TRBD1 covers 7 bases. V trimming: 8 bases; J trimming: 9 bases; junction bases outside the gene matches: 7. The CDR3 totals 13 residues. The germline V gene has CDR1 SNHLY and CDR2 FYNNEI.

The V and J genes are TRBV5-1 and TRBJ2-1; 14 positions match TRBD2. CDR3 length: 15 residues. Germline lookup yields CDR1 SGHRS and CDR2 YFSETQ. V trimming: 4 bases; J trimming: 7 bases; junction bases outside the gene matches: 4. CDR3 amino acids: CASSPGTSGRNEQFF. CDR3 bases: TGCGCCAGCAGCCCCGGGACTAGCGGGAGAAATGAGCAGTTCTTC. The whole variable domain, filled in from reference TRBV5-1 and TRBJ2-1, reads KAGVTQTPRYLIKTRGQQVTLSCSPISGHRSVSWYQQTPGQGLQFLFEYFSETQRNKGNFPGRFSGRQFSNSRSEMNVSTLELGDSALYLCASSPGTSGRNEQFFGPGTRLTVL.

The rearrangement links TRBV27 to TRBJ1-1; 8 bases fit TRBD1. The germline CDR1 and CDR2 sequences are MNHEY and SMNVEV (reference sequence). The CDR3 is 16 amino acids. Trimming cost V 5 bases and J 0 bases; bases outside gene matches: 8. CDR3 sequence: CASSPGTGKMNTEAFF. For the CDR3, the DNA is TGTGCCAGCAGTCCTGGGACAGGCAAAATGAACACTGAAGCTTTCTTT.

The chain has TRBV6-4 and TRBJ2-2, with TRBD1 matching 8 bases. V was clipped by 4 bases and J by 4 bases; unmatched bases: 8. CDR3 length equals 16 residues. Germline CDR1 reads MRHNA; CDR2 reads SNTAGT. Here the CDR3 DNA reads TGTGCCAGCAGTGGACAGGGGTCTGAGCGCACCGGGGAGCTGTTTTTT. Its protein is CASSGQGSERTGELFF.

The chain is built from TRBV2 and TRBJ1-2; a possible D gene is TRBD1 (5 bases). This CDR3 spans 11 amino acids. V lost 9 bases to trimming and J lost 6 bases, with 11 bases between them. Germline CDR1 and CDR2: SNHLY and FYNNEI. CDR3 DNA: TGTGCCAGGTATTCAGGGAATGGCTACACCTTC. Translation gives CARYSGNGYTF.

The chain joins TRBV6-5 to TRBJ2-2; D is possibly TRBD2 (6 bases). Deletions cut 10 bases from V and 7 bases from J, with 7 bases between. This CDR3 has 10 amino acids. The germline V gene encodes CDR1 MNHEY and CDR2 SVGAGI. The chain's CDR3 is CATGVGELFF. The CDR3 bases are TGTGCCACGGGAGTCGGGGAGCTGTTTTTT.

Note on this clone: The same CDR3 also results from other DNA sequences found in this sample. The chain couples TRBV18 to TRBJ2-7; D is possibly TRBD2 (6 bases). The V end lost 6 bases, the J end lost 1 base, and 13 bases lay between the germline ends. In germline, CDR1 is KGHSH, CDR2 LQKENI. This CDR3 comprises 14 residues. CDR3 nucleotide sequence: TGTGCCAGCTCGCCCGGGACTGGGTCCTACGAGCAGTACTTC. Translated: CASSPGTGSYEQYF.

The genes are TRBV29-1 and TRBJ2-6; a weak D match, TRBD1 (5 bases). Germline CDR1 is SQVTM and CDR2 is ANQGSEA. Trimming shortened V by 1 base and J by 3 bases, and 10 bases separated the two germline ends. The CDR3 totals 15 residues. The CDR3 DNA sequence: TGCAGCGTTGAAGCAGGGTTAGGTGGGGCCAACGTCCTGACTTTC. Translating gives CSVEAGLGGANVLTF.

This clone was recorded a few times. The gene calls are TRBV9 and TRBJ1-2, with D uncertain. This CDR3 comprises 15 residues. Trimming stripped 0 bases from V and 3 bases from J, with 12 bases between. Germline assignment: CDR1 SGDLS and CDR2 YYNGEE. CDR3 in DNA: TGTGCCAGCAGCGTAGGGCGGGGAAGTCACTATGGCTACACCTTC. Protein: CASSVGRGSHYGYTF.

The J gene is TRBJ1-5, the V gene TRBV9; D gene uncertain. The length of the CDR3 is 14 residues. The germline V gene has CDR1 SGDLS and CDR2 YYNGEE. V was cut by 0 bases and J by 1 base, with 5 bases left in between. CDR3 nucleotide sequence: TGTGCCAGCAGCGTAGACTACAGCAATCAGCCCCAGCATTTT. It codes for CASSVDYSNQPQHF.

This clone was observed a few times. J is TRBJ1-2 and V is TRBV6-2 or TRBV6-3; 7 bases match TRBD1. CDR1 is MNHEY and CDR2 is SVGEGT in the germline V gene. Germline trimming cut 5 bases from V and 5 bases from J; bases unmatched to any gene: 5. The CDR3 length is 13 residues. CDR3: CASSVDRRYGYTF. The CDR3 region has the DNA TGTGCCAGCAGTGTGGACAGGAGATATGGCTACACCTTC.

The rearrangement uses TRBV5-1 and TRBJ2-4; D possibly corresponds to TRBD1 (6 bases). The CDR3 contains 14 residues. Trimming pared 8 bases from V and 4 bases from J, leaving 16 bases between. The germline V gene has CDR1 SGHRS and CDR2 YFSETQ. The CDR3 loop reads CARPRRDTKNIQYF. The CDR3 DNA sequence: TGCGCCAGGCCGCGCCGGGACACTAAAAACATTCAGTACTTC.

The V and J genes are TRBV9 and TRBJ2-2, with D possibly being TRBD1 (5 bases). Per germline, CDR1 SGDLS and CDR2 YYNGEE. The CDR3 has 15 amino acids. The V gene lost 3 bases and the J gene lost 3 bases, with 12 bases spanning the gap. The CDR3 loop is CASSGVGPYTGELFF. CDR3 bases: TGTGCCAGCAGCGGCGTGGGGCCTTACACCGGGGAGCTGTTTTTT. Based on the CDR3 plus reference TRBV9 and TRBJ2-2, the full variable domain is DSGVTQTPKHLITATGQRVTLRCSPRSGDLSVYWYQQSLDQGLQFLIQYYNGEERAKGNILERFSAQQFPDLHSELNLSSLELGDSALYFCASSGVGPYTGELFFGEGSRLTVL.

V usage is TRBV11-1 and J usage is TRBJ1-2; TRBD1 aligns across 7 bases. The CDR3 totals 14 residues. The germline gives CDR1 SGHAT, CDR2 FQDESV (reference sequence). V gave up 5 bases and J gave up 8 bases; unmatched junction bases: 11. CDR3 region: CASSPREGAGGYTF. As DNA, the CDR3 is TGTGCCAGCAGCCCCCGAGAGGGGGCAGGGGGCTACACCTTC.

The chain recombines TRBV7-6 with TRBJ1-3; TRBD1 is a possible D gene (6 bases). The ends were cut back, 4 bases at V and 0 bases at J, with 19 bases in the middle. CDR1 is SGHVS, CDR2 FNYEAQ, per germline. The CDR3 contains 18 residues. The chain's CDR3 is CASSSDLGGPSSGNTIYF. Written as DNA, the CDR3 is TGTGCCAGCAGCTCCGATTTAGGGGGACCTTCCTCTGGAAACACCATATATTTT.

The chain is built from TRBV19 and TRBJ1-2, with 8 bases fitting TRBD1. Germline assignment: CDR1 LNHDA and CDR2 SQIVND (reference sequence). With V trimmed by 7 bases and J by 6 bases, 10 bases remained unmatched. The CDR3 loop spans 14 amino acids. Written as DNA, the CDR3 is TGTGCCAGTAACTCAGGGGGCGCAGGTCATGGCTACACCTTC. Translation: CASNSGGAGHGYTF.

This rearrangement joins TRBV25-1 to TRBJ2-5, with D possibly matching TRBD2 (7 bases). The CDR3 has 13 amino acids. With 5 bases removed from V and 7 bases from J, the gap between germline ends came to 14 bases. CDR1 is MGHDK and CDR2 is SYGVNS in the germline V gene. CDR3: CASSRGAQGTQYF. CDR3 in DNA: TGTGCCAGCAGTCGGGGGGCCCAGGGGACCCAGTACTTC.

This chain joins TRBV24-1 and TRBJ2-7, with unresolved D. Germline CDR1 and CDR2: KGHDR and SFDVKD. This CDR3 comprises 14 residues. The V gene lost 7 bases and the J gene lost 6 bases, with 18 bases spanning the gap. The CDR3 here is CATRDTGEALEQYF. The CDR3 DNA sequence: TGTGCCACCAGAGACACTGGTGAAGCCCTCGAGCAGTACTTC.

The rearrangement links TRBV18 to TRBJ1-5; possible D gene TRBD1, 6 bases. Germline CDR1 is KGHSH and CDR2 is LQKENI. CDR3 length: 15 residues. Trimming left V 8 bases short and J 8 bases short, with 22 bases between. The CDR3 nucleotides read TGTGCCAGCGCCACCGGGACATCGGGGATTGAGCCCCAGCATTTT. This gives the protein CASATGTSGIEPQHF.

The chain joins TRBV7-9 to TRBJ2-3; 13 bases are a match to TRBD2. This CDR3 has 16 amino acids. J lost 6 bases, V lost 10 bases, and 13 bases had no gene match. Germline CDR1 and CDR2: SEHNR and FQNEAQ (reference sequence). DNA for the CDR3: TGTGCCACCCTAAGGACTAGCGGGAGTCGGTCCGATACGCAGTATTTT. This gives the protein CATLRTSGSRSDTQYF.